The present TCR beta chain was sequenced within a study of human T cells and chemical hapten exposure. Library construction involved attaching unique molecular identifiers to individual cDNA molecules, which allowed quantitative, reproducible TCR counting. As processed by the authors: Counts of TCRs in each sample centred on a median of around 100,000 and extended from approximately 21,000 to 630,000. One entry per CDR3 protein, called by TCRdb with MiXCR from the RACE reads. It is TCRdb's table, rather than the study itself, that gives the V and J calls and clone size. The profile shows around 120,000 distinct CDR3 sequences, roughly 13% of them singletons. Time point given: patch test 1, 2 weeks after DPC sensitization. Specified treatment: therapeutic diphenylcyclopropenone sensitization with weekly scalp DPC. Blood was collected ahead of every patch test applied. This clonotype was seen at least ten times.

Trimming removed 4 bases at V and 5 bases at J, with 12 bases between. This CDR3 contains 13 residues. Germline V CDR1 and CDR2: SGHRS, YFSETQ. V usage is TRBV5-1 and J usage is TRBJ2-5; maybe TRBD2 (5 bases). This TCR was sampled from a man in his late teens or twenties with alopecia areata. Some clones in this sample may be carry-over from other donors' samples. This sample comprised whole blood, obtained in connection with sensitization to the hapten diphenylcyclopropenone (DPC). CDR3 region: CASSPTVAETQYF. As DNA, the CDR3 is TGCGCCAGCAGCCCTACAGTAGCGGAGACCCAGTACTTC. The whole variable domain, filled in from reference TRBV5-1 and TRBJ2-5, reads KAGVTQTPRYLIKTRGQQVTLSCSPISGHRSVSWYQQTPGQGLQFLFEYFSETQRNKGNFPGRFSGRQFSNSRSEMNVSTLELGDSALYLCASSPTVAETQYFGPGTRLLVL.